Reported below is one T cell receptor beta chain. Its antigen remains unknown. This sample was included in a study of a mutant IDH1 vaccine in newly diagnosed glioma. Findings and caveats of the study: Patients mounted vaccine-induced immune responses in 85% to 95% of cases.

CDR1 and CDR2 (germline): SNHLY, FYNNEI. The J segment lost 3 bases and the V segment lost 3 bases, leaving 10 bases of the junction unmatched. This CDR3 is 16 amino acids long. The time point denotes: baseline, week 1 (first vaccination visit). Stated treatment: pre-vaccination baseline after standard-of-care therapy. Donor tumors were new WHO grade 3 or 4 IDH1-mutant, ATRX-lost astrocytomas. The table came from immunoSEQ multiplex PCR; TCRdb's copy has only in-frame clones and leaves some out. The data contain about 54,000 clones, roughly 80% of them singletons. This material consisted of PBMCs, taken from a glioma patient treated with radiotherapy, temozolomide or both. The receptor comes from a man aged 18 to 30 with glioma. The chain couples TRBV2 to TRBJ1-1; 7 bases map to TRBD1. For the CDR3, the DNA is TGTGCCAGCAGTGATTCGGGACAGATCAGGGACACTGAAGCTTTCTTT. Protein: CASSDSGQIRDTEAFF.